A selection of T cell receptor beta chains follows, all from one sample in a study of T cell repertoires in cytomegalovirus infection. Each CDR3 protein gets one entry after TCRdb re-called the reads with MiXCR. The sample lists more than 150,000 distinct CDR3 sequences, roughly a fifth occurring once. The specimen was PBMCs. The receptor source for this set is a human donor in good health (CMV status not recorded). Some clones in this sample may be carry-over from other donors' samples. CDR3s include the opening cysteine and the closing phenylalanine or tryptophan. D genes are given only for firm matches.

TRBV13	-	TRBJ2-7	CASSFSRQTYEQYF
TRBV6-1	-	TRBJ2-5	CASSEGLPSGRGTQYF
TRBV2	-	TRBJ2-2	CARSGLLNTGELFF
TRBV2	-	TRBJ1-5	CASSEDGDSNQPQHF
TRBV27	-	TRBJ2-1	CASSSARVNYNEQFF
TRBV12-3/TRBV12-4	-	TRBJ2-3	CASSLSGGKTDTQYF
TRBV6-2/TRBV6-3	TRBD1	TRBJ2-7	CASSTRQGDSYEQYF
TRBV9	-	TRBJ1-2	CASSVATPWNGYTF
TRBV2	-	TRBJ2-3	CASSEGDPITDTQYF
TRBV5-1	-	TRBJ1-6	CASSLGNRDSPLHF
TRBV27	TRBD1	TRBJ2-7	CASRNRGPRHEQYF
TRBV5-1	-	TRBJ2-3	CASRTTSSTDTQYF
TRBV28	TRBD1	TRBJ1-2	CASRAGGLYGYTF
TRBV5-6	TRBD1	TRBJ1-1	CASSLGSGQAKAFF
TRBV2	-	TRBJ2-5	CAGGQRQETQYF
TRBV12-3/TRBV12-4	-	TRBJ2-7	CASSPEGTGMAEQYF
TRBV11-2	-	TRBJ2-7	CASSLWIRLAYEQYF
TRBV7-8	-	TRBJ1-2	CASSLVGGRYGYTF
TRBV19	-	TRBJ2-2	CASSRLGQLNTGELFF
TRBV29-1	TRBD1	TRBJ1-3	CSVGGTGAGNTIYF
TRBV6-1	-	TRBJ2-7	CASSEGKREQYF
TRBV24-1	-	TRBJ2-1	CATSSGISYNEQFF
TRBV12-3/TRBV12-4	-	TRBJ2-7	CASSRLTGGSYEQYF
TRBV5-6	-	TRBJ1-4	CASSGGAGIVATNEKLFF
TRBV11-1	-	TRBJ1-6	CASSPGVGVATPLHF
TRBV7-8	-	TRBJ2-7	CASTQGRDFYEQYF
TRBV12-3/TRBV12-4	-	TRBJ2-2	CASSFPGANTGELFF
TRBV12-3/TRBV12-4	-	TRBJ2-3	CASSPNRGSGDTQYF
TRBV5-5	-	TRBJ2-5	CASSPQWAGQETQYF
TRBV5-4	TRBD1	TRBJ2-1	CASSPGNRGIPNEQFF
TRBV30	TRBD2	TRBJ2-3	CAWDTSGRADTQYF
TRBV6-5	-	TRBJ2-2	CASSVKGLNTGELFF
TRBV7-9	-	TRBJ2-7	CASSFGRGVSNEQYF
TRBV29-1	-	TRBJ2-4	CSVEKNGENIQYF
TRBV5-1	TRBD2	TRBJ2-2	CASSRLPTTGGGRTGELFF
TRBV20-1	TRBD2	TRBJ2-7	CSARDITSGPSYEQYF
TRBV11-2	TRBD1	TRBJ1-5	CASSLGDRGSEPQHF
TRBV9	-	TRBJ2-3	CASSVLGASTDTQYF
TRBV7-6	-	TRBJ1-1	CASSLVPTGSRTEAFF
TRBV29-1	-	TRBJ2-1	CSVSEYNEQFF
TRBV20-1	-	TRBJ2-7	CSARIGTGAVYEQYF
TRBV5-6	-	TRBJ2-7	CASSLYRLPYEQYF
TRBV10-3	-	TRBJ2-3	CAISSNSNTDTQYF
TRBV2	-	TRBJ2-3	CASSEVGLHTDTQYF
TRBV19	TRBD2	TRBJ2-7	CASSITSGRLGEQYF
TRBV5-1	-	TRBJ2-1	CASSYGSGDLFF
TRBV5-1	-	TRBJ2-2	CASSLEAGRSGELFF
TRBV7-9	TRBD1	TRBJ2-1	CASSLGGQAEQFF
TRBV7-9	-	TRBJ1-5	CASSLGRAGQPQHF
TRBV28	-	TRBJ1-4	CASSKQGVEKLFF
TRBV7-3	-	TRBJ1-1	CASSLISEAEAFF
TRBV6-4	TRBD1	TRBJ1-1	CASSDSKGQGAQNTEAFF
TRBV7-9	TRBD1	TRBJ2-2	CASDRGANTGELFF
TRBV3-1	TRBD1	TRBJ1-2	CASSQTTGGSGYTF
TRBV6-2/TRBV6-3	TRBD2	TRBJ2-3	CASVPREELTDTQYF
TRBV28	TRBD2	TRBJ2-3	CASSPWQRDPRDTQYF
TRBV28	-	TRBJ1-1	CASADSMNTEAFF
TRBV12-3/TRBV12-4	-	TRBJ1-4	CASSPTRAGEKLFF
TRBV7-3	-	TRBJ2-7	CASSPGLSSSYEQYF
TRBV7-2	-	TRBJ1-2	CASSRTQQGWDYGYTF